This TCR beta chain was sequenced in a study of T cells in Graves' hyperthyroidism and ophthalmopathy. Broader study findings: The model made its ophthalmopathy prediction, and onset followed a median approximately six months later. Within blood appeared most thyroid clonotypes that had expanded above 0.001.

The study enrolled patients aged 18 to 65 with newly diagnosed hyperthyroidism of under 2 months' duration. It was 8.5 to 10 ml of fresh peripheral blood that supplied the PBMCs. The CDR3 has 20 amino acids. Per germline, CDR1 DFQATT and CDR2 SNEGSKA (reference sequence). Trimming took 0 bases from V and 5 from J; bases not matched to a gene: 20. A word on this clonotype: Its specificity is not known.

Amplified TCR beta CDR3 regions came from RNA transcripts. The study used the HTBI primer set for a first-round RT-PCR of the TCR CDR3. One entry per CDR3 protein, called by TCRdb with MiXCR from the multiplex PCR reads. Seen here are 800,000 or so distinct CDR3 sequences, more than 30% observed once, and the top ten hold over 8%. The J gene is TRBJ2-5, the V gene TRBV20-1; 11 positions match TRBD1. This TCR was sampled from a man in his late teens or twenties with Graves' hyperthyroidism. Sequenced sample: blood. The CDR3 DNA sequence: TGCAGTGCTAGAGACACCTTAGGACAGGGGGCAGAGAAGGGGAGGGAGACCCAGTACTTC. This translates into CSARDTLGQGAEKGRETQYF.